The 9 T cell receptor beta chains reported below all come from one sample, sequenced in a study of T cell responses to AZD1222 COVID-19 vaccine. Produced via immunoSEQ multiplex PCR; TCRdb's table is partial and in-frame only. The sample lists 150,000 to 200,000 clones; around nine tenths were seen once. The sequences come from peripheral blood, collected 28 days after the second AZD1222 dose. The receptors were gathered from an adult who received the AZD1222 COVID-19 vaccine.

The J gene is TRBJ1-5, the V gene TRBV5-5; TRBD1 might be the D (5 bases). V gave up 3 bases and J gave up 3 bases, with 10 bases separating them. The V gene's germline CDR1 is SGHKS and CDR2 YYEKEE (reference sequence). This CDR3 contains 14 residues. The CDR3 sequence is CASSSQAFNQPQHF. The CDR3, as DNA: TGTGCCAGCAGCTCACAGGCGTTCAATCAGCCCCAGCATTTT.

The V call is TRBV10-3, the J call TRBJ2-2; D possibly uses TRBD1 or TRBD2 (5 bases each). Between the trimmed V and J ends, which lost 1 base and 4 bases, there was a span of 13 bases. Germline CDR1 reads ENHRY; CDR2 reads SYGVKD. The CDR3 runs 16 residues. CDR3 nucleotides: TGTGCCATCAGTGAGTTCCAGGGACCCGTCACCGGGGAGCTGTTTTTT. This codes for CAISEFQGPVTGELFF.

V and J are TRBV7-9 and TRBJ2-3, with 10 bases fitting TRBD2. In germline, CDR1 is SEHNR, CDR2 FQNEAQ (reference sequence). The CDR3 has 16 amino acids. V gave up 8 bases and J gave up 2 bases; unmatched junction bases: 10. CDR3 protein: CASGELAGDPTDTQYF. CDR3 in DNA: TGTGCCAGCGGCGAGCTAGCGGGAGATCCCACAGATACGCAGTATTTT. The entire variable domain, with the rest obtained from reference TRBV7-9 and TRBJ2-3, is as follows: DTGVSQNPRHKITKRGQNVTFRCDPISEHNRLYWYRQTLGQGPEFLTYFQNEAQLEKSRLLSDRFSAERPKGSFSTLEIQRTEQGDSAMYLCASGELAGDPTDTQYFGPGTRLTVL.

The chain combines TRBV29-1 with TRBJ2-5; 7 positions match TRBD1. Unmatched junction bases numbered 5, after V lost 4 bases and J lost 3 bases. Looked up from germline, CDR1 is SQVTM and CDR2 is ANQGSEA. The CDR3 has 13 amino acids. This CDR3 is CSVAYRGKETQYF. CDR3 coding DNA: TGCAGCGTTGCCTACAGGGGAAAAGAGACCCAGTACTTC.

The chain links TRBV6-6 to TRBJ1-3; no reliable D call. The length of the CDR3 is 16 residues. CDR1 MNHNY and CDR2 SVGAGI come from the germline V gene (reference sequence). Trimming took off 6 bases at V and 0 bases at J, with 15 bases between the two ends. The CDR3 is CASSPDTESSGNTIYF. In DNA, the CDR3 is TGTGCCAGCAGCCCTGATACAGAGAGCTCTGGAAACACCATATATTTT.

The chain uses TRBV6-5 and TRBJ2-1; TRBD1 matches at 8 bases. V lost 6 bases and J lost 3; bases outside the gene matches: 7. The CDR3 totals 15 residues. Germline values: CDR1 MNHEY, CDR2 SVGAGI. CDR3 nucleotide sequence: TGTGCCAGCAGGCCCGACAGGGGAAACTACAATGAGCAGTTCTTC. Protein: CASRPDRGNYNEQFF.

CDR3 bases: TGTGCCACCCTGCGTGTTAGCAATCAGCCCCAGCATTTT. Residues: CATLRVSNQPQHF. This chain joins TRBV6-5 and TRBJ1-5; D not resolved. Germline CDR1 reads MNHEY; CDR2 reads SVGAGI. This CDR3 region has 13 residues. The V end lost 10 bases, the J end lost 0 bases, and 10 bases lay between the germline ends.

The chain couples TRBV25-1 to TRBJ2-7; D is undetermined. With 4 bases removed from V and 5 bases from J, the gap between germline ends came to 6 bases. The germline V gene encodes CDR1 MGHDK and CDR2 SYGVNS. The length of the CDR3 is 11 residues. The CDR3 coding sequence is TGTGCCAGCAGTGTTGGGGACGAGCAGTACTTC. As protein: CASSVGDEQYF.

This clone was seen once. The rearrangement joins TRBV19 to TRBJ2-7; D uncertain. Germline V gene lookup returns CDR1 LNHDA and CDR2 SQIVND (reference sequence). The CDR3 length is 12 residues. V gave up 9 bases and J gave up 3 bases, with 12 bases separating them. The CDR3 reads CASGHSHYEQYF. Here the CDR3 DNA reads TGTGCCAGCGGTCACTCCCACTACGAGCAGTACTTC.